This T cell receptor beta chain came from a study of blood T cell repertoires in COVID-19. Study information: Nucleic acid was either cDNA or gDNA, and it came from T cells, B-cell-depleted T cells, or PBMCs.

J was trimmed by 0 bases and V by 1 base; bases with no gene match: 1. Germline V lookup: CDR1 SGHVS, CDR2 FNYEAQ. This CDR3 is 15 amino acids long. How the authors handled the data: Nucleated cell number was recorded as an estimate derived from reference gene primer amplification. Using immunoSEQ multiplex PCR, the repertoire was profiled, and TCRdb retains in-frame clones only, with some absent. V, J and clone size reflect that table, while D and trimming were determined from the DNA. The sample has 110,000 or so clones; 86% are singletons. Input material: peripheral blood. This sequence joins TRBV7-6 and TRBJ2-7; TRBD1 aligns across 9 bases. This clonotype was obtained from a man aged 65 to 79 who had recovered from COVID-19. CDR3 region: CASSLGTGASYEQYF. CDR3 in DNA: TGTGCCAGCAGCTTAGGGACAGGGGCCTCCTACGAGCAGTACTTC.